What follows are 32 T cell receptor beta chains derived from one specimen sequenced in a study of metastatic and nonmetastatic thyroid tumors. Each patient came to thyroid surgery without any prior treatment (of any kind). TCRdb re-called clones from the PCR reads using MiXCR. In the table there are some 22,000 clones, 21% of which are singletons. The source material was blood. The receptor set was obtained from a male donor with papillary thyroid cancer or a benign thyroid nodule (not recorded which). Some clones in this sample may be carry-over from other donors' samples.

This clone was detected only a few times. This rearrangement joins TRBV6-1 to TRBJ2-7, with 7 bases fitting TRBD1. The CDR3 extends over 15 amino acids. V was clipped by 5 bases and J by 0 bases; unmatched bases: 7. In germline, CDR1 is MNHNS, CDR2 SASEGT. CDR3 sequence: CASSHRDSPSYEQYF. In DNA, the CDR3 is TGTGCCAGCAGTCACCGGGACAGTCCCTCCTACGAGCAGTACTTC.

There are a few counts of this clone. This could be a read error, since a much larger clone is one nucleotide away. Other DNA sequences within the sample encode an identical CDR3. This sequence joins TRBV4-3 and TRBJ2-1, with D hard to call. Germline V gives CDR1 LGHNA, CDR2 YSLEER. The CDR3 consists of 14 residues. CDR3: CASSQDGWSNGQFF. In nucleotides, the CDR3 is TGCGCCAGCAGCCAAGATGGTTGGTCTAATGGGCAGTTCTTC.

There are many counts of this clone. The CDR3 region has the DNA TGTGCCAGCAGCGTAGGTCTAGCGAATGAGCAGTTCTTC. Translation gives CASSVGLANEQFF. The chain employs TRBV9 and TRBJ2-1, with D perhaps TRBD2 (6 bases). Germline values: CDR1 SGDLS, CDR2 YYNGEE. V dropped 0 bases and J dropped 7 bases, with 8 bases sitting between them. The CDR3 extends over 13 amino acids.

In this sample, this clone turned up many times. This chain connects TRBV12-3 or TRBV12-4 to TRBJ1-4; D uncertain. The CDR3 runs 16 residues. Trimming removed 5 bases from V and 1 base from J, with 14 bases in between. The CDR3 is CASSLKDWGTNEKLFF. The CDR3 nucleotides are TGTGCCAGCAGTCTGAAAGACTGGGGAACTAATGAAAAACTGTTTTTT.

The rearrangement joins TRBV20-1 to TRBJ2-7; a possible D gene is TRBD2 (6 bases). This CDR3 region has 14 residues. V was pared by 3 bases and J by 5 bases, with 17 bases between. CDR1 is DFQATT, CDR2 SNEGSKA, per germline (reference sequence). The CDR3 DNA sequence: TGCAGTGCTAGTGGTCCCGGGACGGGGGACGAGCAGTACTTC. Its protein product is CSASGPGTGDEQYF.

This clone came up many times. The same CDR3 also results from other DNA sequences found in this sample. The chain uses TRBV4-1 and TRBJ2-7; 9 bases agree with TRBD2. Unmatched junction bases numbered 9, after V lost 6 bases and J lost 3 bases. The V gene's germline CDR1 is MGHRA and CDR2 YSYEKL. The CDR3 runs to 15 residues. DNA for the CDR3: TGCGCCAGCAGTCGGGGTAGCGGGAGCTACTACGAGCAGTACTTC. It encodes CASSRGSGSYYEQYF.

The CDR3 DNA sequence: TGTGCCAGCAGTTTATGGAGGGCAGAAGCTTTCTTT. Its translation: CASSLWRAEAFF. The rearrangement joins TRBV12-3 or TRBV12-4 to TRBJ1-1, with D unresolved. The CDR3 extends over 12 amino acids. The V end lost 2 bases, the J end lost 8 bases, and 9 bases lay between the germline ends.

At least ten counts were recorded for this clone. The rearrangement joins TRBV20-1 to TRBJ1-1, with TRBD1 as a possible D gene (5 bases). Between the trimmed V and J ends, which lost 2 bases and 4 bases, there was a span of 14 bases. Germline lookup yields CDR1 DFQATT and CDR2 SNEGSKA (reference sequence). The CDR3 is 14 amino acids. The CDR3 spells CSARNSGGSTEAFF. The CDR3 region has the DNA TGCAGTGCTAGAAATTCCGGGGGGAGCACTGAAGCTTTCTTT.

As to this clone: The junction departs from the called germline gene at one end, perhaps through a read error. The sample contains more than one DNA sequence encoding this CDR3. As DNA, the CDR3 is TGTGCCACCAGGGCAGGGACAGGGGACACGGGGGAGCTGTTTTTT. This translates into CATRAGTGDTGELFF. The rearrangement links TRBV24-1 to TRBJ2-2; 10 bases match TRBD1. Per the germline V gene, CDR1 is KGHDR and CDR2 is SFDVKD. The CDR3 spans 15 residues.

There are many counts of this clone. The chain carries TRBV27 and TRBJ1-2, with D perhaps matching TRBD1 (5 bases). The germline CDR1 and CDR2 sequences are MNHEY and SMNVEV (reference sequence). This CDR3 is built from 15 residues. V lost 0 bases and J 8 bases, leaving 16 bases between the germline ends. The CDR3, as DNA: TGTGCCAGCAGTTTATCAGGAGGGGACTTAGGCGGCTACACCTTC. This encodes CASSLSGGDLGGYTF.

This clone was recorded a few times. The chain joins TRBV5-1 to TRBJ2-1; D remains ambiguous. V was shortened by 1 base and J by 5 bases, with 4 bases between the two germline ends. The germline gives CDR1 SGHRS, CDR2 YFSETQ. This CDR3 has 12 residues. The CDR3 loop is CASSLTDNEQFF. The CDR3 DNA reads as TGCGCCAGCAGCTTGACAGACAATGAGCAGTTCTTC.

The table lists this clone with many counts. A read error is possible here, since a much larger clone lies one base away. The J gene is TRBJ2-1, the V gene TRBV20-1, with 7 bases that match TRBD2. The germline V gene encodes CDR1 DFQATT and CDR2 SNEGSKA (reference sequence). The CDR3 length is 14 residues. The CDR3: CSATRLAGYNEQSF. DNA for the CDR3: TGCAGTGCTACAAGACTAGCTGGGTACAATGAGCAGTCCTTC.

In this sample, this clone turned up a few times. Since a much larger clone is just one base distant, this may be a read error. Other DNA sequences in the same sample also yield this CDR3. V and J are TRBV15 and TRBJ1-2; TRBD1 is a possible D gene (5 bases). This CDR3 spans 14 amino acids. Germline V gene lookup returns CDR1 LNHNV and CDR2 YYDKDF (reference sequence). With 4 bases removed from V and 4 bases from J, the gap between germline ends came to 13 bases. The CDR3 DNA follows: TGTGCCACCAGCATCGGAGGGGCTAGCTATGGCTACACCTTC. This codes for CATSIGGASYGYTF.

This clone appeared many times. The V gene is TRBV20-1, the J gene TRBJ1-1; TRBD1 might be the D (5 bases). Germline CDR1 DFQATT, CDR2 SNEGSKA (reference sequence). The CDR3 covers 14 residues. With 0 bases removed from V and 3 bases from J, the gap between germline ends came to 11 bases. The CDR3 sequence: CSAREAGSDTEAFF. DNA of the CDR3: TGCAGTGCTAGAGAGGCAGGGTCGGACACTGAAGCTTTCTTT.

This clone has a count of ten or more. The chain couples TRBV28 to TRBJ2-6; 7 bases agree with TRBD1. This CDR3 is built from 20 residues. Trimming cost V 2 bases and J 0 bases; bases outside gene matches: 13. Germline assignment: CDR1 MDHEN and CDR2 SYDVKM. CDR3 in amino acids: CASSLRPDRVLLSGANVLTF. The CDR3 DNA sequence: TGTGCCAGCAGTTTAAGGCCCGACAGGGTCCTCCTCTCTGGGGCCAACGTCCTGACTTTC.

The chain employs TRBV7-2 and TRBJ2-3; 8 positions agree with TRBD2. This CDR3 has 15 amino acids. CDR1 and CDR2 (germline): SGHTA, FQGNSA. Unmatched junction bases numbered 5, after V lost 5 bases and J lost 1 base. The CDR3 DNA reads as TGTGCCAGCAGCCTTAGCGGGGTGGGCACAGATACGCAGTATTTT. Translating gives CASSLSGVGTDTQYF.

This clone was recorded at least ten times. The chain employs TRBV25-1 and TRBJ2-5; TRBD1 matches 7 bases. Germline V gene data show CDR1 as MGHDK and CDR2 as SYGVNS. V was clipped by 2 bases and J by 4 bases; unmatched bases: 4. The CDR3 is 14 amino acids. CDR3 coding DNA: TGTGCCAGCAGTGAACAGGGGGACCGAGAGACCCAGTACTTC. Protein: CASSEQGDRETQYF.

In DNA form, the CDR3 reads TGTGCCAGCAGGGTAGCGGGTACGTCCTACGAGCAGTACTTC. This codes for CASRVAGTSYEQYF. V and J are TRBV6-1 and TRBJ2-7; 7 bases fit TRBD2. Germline CDR1 MNHNS, CDR2 SASEGT. The V segment lost 6 bases and the J segment 1 base; nucleotides outside the gene matches: 6. The CDR3 is 14 amino acids.

In its sample, this clone was seen many times. The chain joins TRBV29-1 to TRBJ2-1; D gene ambiguous. Trimming took off 5 bases at V and 4 bases at J, with 18 bases between the two ends. Germline assignment: CDR1 SQVTM and CDR2 ANQGSEA. CDR3 size: 15 residues. The CDR3 spells CSVQSYRWGYNEQFF. The CDR3 DNA reads TGCAGCGTTCAATCGTACCGCTGGGGATACAATGAGCAGTTCTTC.

This clone was found a few times. The genes are TRBV6-2 or TRBV6-3 and TRBJ2-5, with D perhaps matching TRBD2 (6 bases). Looked up from germline, CDR1 is MNHEY and CDR2 is SVGEGT. V was pared by 5 bases and J by 0 bases, with 16 bases between. This CDR3 contains 16 residues. The DNA for the CDR3 is TGTGCCAGCAGTACAGGTACTAGCTGGTACCAAGAGACCCAGTACTTC. It specifies CASSTGTSWYQETQYF.

This clone came up a few times. The chain recombines TRBV20-1 with TRBJ1-5, with TRBD1 as a possible D gene (5 bases). Germline values: CDR1 DFQATT, CDR2 SNEGSKA (reference sequence). V was shortened by 4 bases and J by 3 bases, with 16 bases between the two germline ends. The CDR3 totals 15 residues. The CDR3 loop is CSAMGVGGLNQPQHF. The DNA for the CDR3 is TGCAGTGCTATGGGGGTCGGCGGACTCAATCAGCCCCAGCATTTT.

This clone was found many times. The chain carries TRBV30 and TRBJ2-3, with D hard to call. Germline CDR1 is GTSNPN and CDR2 is SVGIG (reference sequence). Trimming removed 0 bases at V and 2 bases at J, with 9 bases between. CDR3 length equals 14 residues. The CDR3: CAWSVASVTDTQYF. The CDR3 bases are TGTGCCTGGAGTGTAGCGTCAGTCACAGATACGCAGTATTTT.

This clone was detected ten times or more. The chain employs TRBV5-1 and TRBJ2-3; 7 nucleotides match TRBD1. The junction had 2 bases not matched to a gene; V was cut back by 4 bases and J by 0 bases. In germline, CDR1 is SGHRS, CDR2 YFSETQ. CDR3 length: 14 residues. The chain's CDR3 is CASSRDSSTDTQYF. DNA of the CDR3: TGCGCCAGCAGCCGGGACAGTAGCACAGATACGCAGTATTTT.

The table lists this clone with many counts. CDR3 in DNA: TGTGCCAGCAGTGCCCCGGGACAGGGCTCCCTACGGGGCTACACCTTC. Translated, it gives CASSAPGQGSLRGYTF. V gene TRBV27 combines with J gene TRBJ1-2, with TRBD1 matching 9 bases. Germline V gene sequence: CDR1 MNHEY, CDR2 SMNVEV (reference sequence). V trimming: 5 bases; J trimming: 8 bases; junction bases outside the gene matches: 15. This CDR3 is built from 16 residues.

J is TRBJ2-1 and V is TRBV30; 8 nucleotides line up with TRBD2. CDR3 size: 13 residues. Germline V gives CDR1 GTSNPN, CDR2 SVGIG (reference sequence). The CDR3 bases are TGTGCTAATAGACCTAGCGGGTACAATGAGCAGTTCTTC. Translation gives CANRPSGYNEQFF.

This clone has a handful of counts. The rearrangement joins TRBV28 to TRBJ2-1; TRBD2 agrees at 14 bases. V was pared by 9 bases and J by 7 bases, with 8 bases of the junction left unmatched. CDR3 length: 15 amino acids. The germline gives CDR1 MDHEN, CDR2 SYDVKM. CDR3 loop: CASIRLAGGENEQFF. The CDR3 DNA follows: TGTGCCAGTATTCGACTAGCGGGAGGGGAAAATGAGCAGTTCTTC.

This clone was seen many times. The chain uses TRBV5-1 and TRBJ2-7; the match to TRBD2 covers 8 bases. This CDR3 contains 14 residues. J gave up 3 bases and V 0 bases, and 2 bases lay outside the gene matches. Germline assignment: CDR1 SGHRS and CDR2 YFSETQ. The CDR3 is CASSLAGGDYEQYF. CDR3 sequence (DNA): TGCGCCAGCAGCTTGGCGGGAGGGGACTACGAGCAGTACTTC.

This clone was seen repeatedly, ten times or more. The V and J genes are TRBV6-5 and TRBJ1-2; D might be TRBD1 (6 bases). V was pared by 0 bases and J by 4 bases, with 15 bases between. Germline V CDR1 and CDR2: MNHEY, SVGAGI. This CDR3 is built from 16 residues. The CDR3 coding sequence is TGTGCCAGCAGTTACTCCCGGGGGGGGGCCTTCTATGGCTACACCTTC. Encoded protein: CASSYSRGGAFYGYTF.

This clone was recorded at least ten times. A much larger clone differs by one base, so this may be a read error. The sample has other DNA sequences that encode this CDR3 too. The chain joins TRBV20-1 to TRBJ1-5; D is possibly TRBD1 (6 bases). The CDR3 has 12 amino acids. Germline V lookup: CDR1 DFQATT, CDR2 SNEGSKA (reference sequence). CDR3 nucleotide sequence: TGCAGCGCTATCAGGGGAGATCAGCCCCAGCATTTT. It codes for CSAIRGDQPQHF.

This clone has ten or more counts. The chain employs TRBV28 and TRBJ2-1; D remains ambiguous. Germline CDR1 MDHEN, CDR2 SYDVKM. The germline V and J ends were trimmed by 1 base and 12 bases, with 22 bases remaining between them. This CDR3 spans 16 amino acids. CDR3 nucleotide sequence: TGTGCCAGCAGTTTATCTCCCCACCGGGCCTACAAGGGGCAGTTCTTC. It encodes CASSLSPHRAYKGQFF.

This clone appeared many times. The chain combines TRBV3-1 with TRBJ1-1; D is ambiguous. The V end lost 1 base, the J end lost 0 bases, and 3 bases lay between the germline ends. Germline V gene lookup returns CDR1 LGHDT and CDR2 YNNKEL (reference sequence). This CDR3 has 13 amino acids. This CDR3 reads CASSQGLNTEAFF. CDR3 DNA sequence: TGTGCCAGCAGCCAAGGGCTGAACACTGAAGCTTTCTTT. The full variable domain, completed using reference TRBV3-1 and TRBJ1-1, is DTAVSQTPKYLVTQMGNDKSIKCEQNLGHDTMYWYKQDSKKFLKIMFSYNNKELIINETVPNRFSPKSPDKAHLNLHINSLELGDSAVYFCASSQGLNTEAFFGQGTRLTVV.

The CDR3 coding sequence is TGTGCCATTAGCTTAAGGGGTGCGGGCCTGAACACCGGGGAGCTGTTTTTT. Protein product: CAISLRGAGLNTGELFF. This chain links TRBV11-1 with TRBJ2-2; D might be TRBD1 or TRBD2, each matching 5 bases. This CDR3 is built from 17 residues. Between the trimmed V and J ends, which lost 10 bases and 1 base, there was a span of 22 bases. Germline V lookup: CDR1 SGHAT, CDR2 FQDESV (reference sequence).